The 3 T cell receptor beta chains in this list originate from one sample, sequenced in a study of blood T cell repertoires in COVID-19. Only in-frame clones appear in the TCRdb table, and some are missing; sequencing was by immunoSEQ multiplex PCR. Here the sample spans about 200,000 clones, 65% to 80% being singletons. Sample: peripheral blood. These receptors all stem from a man aged 50-60 years who had recovered from COVID-19.

The chain joins TRBV29-1 to TRBJ2-5, with 10 bases fitting TRBD1. After removal of 4 bases from V and 5 bases from J, the junction contained 13 bases not matched to a gene. CDR3 length: 16 amino acids. The germline CDR1 and CDR2 sequences are SQVTM and ANQGSEA. The CDR3 region has the DNA TGCAGCGTTGTTATACCGGGACAGGGGTTCTCCGAGACCCAGTACTTC. Protein: CSVVIPGQGFSETQYF. The full variable domain, completed using reference TRBV29-1 and TRBJ2-5, is SAVISQKPSRDICQRGTSLTIQCQVDSQVTMMFWYRQQPGQSLTLIATANQGSEATYESGFVIDKFPISRPNLTFSTLTVSNMSPEDSSIYLCSVVIPGQGFSETQYFGPGTRLLVL.

The rearrangement links TRBV10-3 to TRBJ2-1; perhaps TRBD2 as D (5 bases). Trimming removed 10 bases at V and 0 bases at J, with 13 bases between. This CDR3 has 14 amino acids. Looked up from germline, CDR1 is ENHRY and CDR2 is SYGVKD. CDR3 DNA: TGTGCCACGAAAGAGGGCAGCTCCTACAATGAGCAGTTCTTC. Translated: CATKEGSSYNEQFF.

For the CDR3, the DNA is TGTGCCAGCAGCCGGGACAGCTATGGCTACACCTTC. Translating it yields CASSRDSYGYTF. The genes are TRBV6-5 and TRBJ1-2; the match to TRBD1 covers 7 bases. CDR3 size: 12 residues. The germline gives CDR1 MNHEY, CDR2 SVGAGI. The V gene end was trimmed by 6 bases and the J gene end by 4 bases; junction bases not matched to a gene: 2.